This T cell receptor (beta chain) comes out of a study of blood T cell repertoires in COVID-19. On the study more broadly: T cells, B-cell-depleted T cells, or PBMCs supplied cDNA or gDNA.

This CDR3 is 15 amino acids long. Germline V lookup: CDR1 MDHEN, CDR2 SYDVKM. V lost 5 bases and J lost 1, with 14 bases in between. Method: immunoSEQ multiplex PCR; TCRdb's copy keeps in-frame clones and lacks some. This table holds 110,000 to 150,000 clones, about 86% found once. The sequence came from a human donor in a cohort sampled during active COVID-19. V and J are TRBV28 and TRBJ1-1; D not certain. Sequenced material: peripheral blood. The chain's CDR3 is CASSPQEGRNTEAFF. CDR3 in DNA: TGTGCCAGCAGTCCCCAGGAGGGTAGGAACACTGAAGCTTTCTTT.